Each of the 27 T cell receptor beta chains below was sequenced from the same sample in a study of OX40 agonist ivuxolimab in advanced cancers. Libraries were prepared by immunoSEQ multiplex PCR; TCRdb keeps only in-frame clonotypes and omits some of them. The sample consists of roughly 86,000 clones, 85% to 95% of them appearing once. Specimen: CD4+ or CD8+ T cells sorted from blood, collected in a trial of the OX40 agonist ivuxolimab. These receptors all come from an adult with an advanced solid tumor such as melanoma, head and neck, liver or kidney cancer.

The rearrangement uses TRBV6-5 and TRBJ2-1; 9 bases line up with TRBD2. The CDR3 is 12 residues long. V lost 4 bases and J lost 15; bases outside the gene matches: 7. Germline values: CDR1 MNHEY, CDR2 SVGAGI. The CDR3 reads CASSSPGLAPFF. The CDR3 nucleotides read TGTGCCAGCAGTTCCCCGGGACTAGCCCCGTTCTTC.

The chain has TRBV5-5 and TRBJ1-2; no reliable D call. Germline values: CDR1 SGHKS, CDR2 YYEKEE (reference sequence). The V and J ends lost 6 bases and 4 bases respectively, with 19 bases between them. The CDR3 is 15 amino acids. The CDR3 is CASKGLGSVLYGYTF. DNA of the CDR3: TGTGCCAGCAAAGGCTTAGGGTCGGTCCTCTATGGCTACACCTTC.

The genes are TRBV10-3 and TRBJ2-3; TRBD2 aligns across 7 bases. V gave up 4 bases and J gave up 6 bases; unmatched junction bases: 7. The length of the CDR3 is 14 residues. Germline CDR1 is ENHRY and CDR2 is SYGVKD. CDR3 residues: CAISGLAAPDTQYF. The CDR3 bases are TGTGCCATCAGTGGCCTAGCGGCCCCCGATACGCAGTATTTT.

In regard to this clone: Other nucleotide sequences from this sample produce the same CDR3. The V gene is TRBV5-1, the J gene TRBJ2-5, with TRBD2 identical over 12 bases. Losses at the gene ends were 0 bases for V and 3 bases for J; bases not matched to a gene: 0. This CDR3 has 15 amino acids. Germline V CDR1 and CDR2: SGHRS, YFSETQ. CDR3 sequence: CASSLGLAGEETQYF. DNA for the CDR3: TGCGCCAGCAGCTTGGGACTAGCGGGAGAAGAGACCCAGTACTTC. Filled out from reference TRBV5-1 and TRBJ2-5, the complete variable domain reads KAGVTQTPRYLIKTRGQQVTLSCSPISGHRSVSWYQQTPGQGLQFLFEYFSETQRNKGNFPGRFSGRQFSNSRSEMNVSTLELGDSALYLCASSLGLAGEETQYFGPGTRLLVL.

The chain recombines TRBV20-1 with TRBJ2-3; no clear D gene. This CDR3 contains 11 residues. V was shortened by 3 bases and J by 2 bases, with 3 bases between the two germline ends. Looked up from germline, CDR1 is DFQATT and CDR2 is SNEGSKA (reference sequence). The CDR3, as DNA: TGCAGTGCTAGTTTCACAGATACGCAGTATTTT. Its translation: CSASFTDTQYF.

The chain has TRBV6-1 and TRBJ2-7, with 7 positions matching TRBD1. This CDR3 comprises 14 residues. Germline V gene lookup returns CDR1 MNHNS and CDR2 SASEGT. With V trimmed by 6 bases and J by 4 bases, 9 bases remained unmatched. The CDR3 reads CASRETGKGYEQYF. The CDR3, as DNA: TGTGCCAGCAGAGAGACAGGGAAAGGGTACGAGCAGTACTTC.

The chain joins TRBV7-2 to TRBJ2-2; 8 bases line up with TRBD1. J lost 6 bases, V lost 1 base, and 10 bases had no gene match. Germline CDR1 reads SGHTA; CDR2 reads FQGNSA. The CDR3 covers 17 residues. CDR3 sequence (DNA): TGTGCCAGCAGCTTAGAAGGGCAGGGGGCGCGGGCCGGGGAGCTGTTTTTT. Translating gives CASSLEGQGARAGELFF.

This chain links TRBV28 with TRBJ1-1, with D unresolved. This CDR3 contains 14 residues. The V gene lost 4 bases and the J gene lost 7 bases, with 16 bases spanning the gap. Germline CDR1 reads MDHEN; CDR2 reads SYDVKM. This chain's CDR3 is CASSSPPRLLEAFF. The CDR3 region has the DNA TGTGCCAGCAGTTCCCCCCCCCGCCTACTTGAAGCTTTCTTT. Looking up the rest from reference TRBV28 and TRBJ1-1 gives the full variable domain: DVKVTQSSRYLVKRTGEKVFLECVQDMDHENMFWYRQDPGLGLRLIYFSYDVKMKEKGDIPEGYSVSREKKERFSLILESASTNQTSMYLCASSSPPRLLEAFFGQGTRLTVV.

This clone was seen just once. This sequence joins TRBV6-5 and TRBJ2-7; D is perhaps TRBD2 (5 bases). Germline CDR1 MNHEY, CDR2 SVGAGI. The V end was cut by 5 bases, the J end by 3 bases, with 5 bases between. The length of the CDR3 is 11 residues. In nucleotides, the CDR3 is TGTGCCAGCAGTCGGGACTACGAGCAGTACTTC. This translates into CASSRDYEQYF.

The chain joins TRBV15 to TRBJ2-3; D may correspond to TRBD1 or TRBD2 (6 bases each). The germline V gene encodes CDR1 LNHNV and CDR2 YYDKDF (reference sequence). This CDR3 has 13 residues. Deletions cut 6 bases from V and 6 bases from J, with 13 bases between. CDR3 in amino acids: CATSRGVLDTQYF. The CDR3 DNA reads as TGTGCCACCAGTAGGGGGGTATTGGATACGCAGTATTTT.

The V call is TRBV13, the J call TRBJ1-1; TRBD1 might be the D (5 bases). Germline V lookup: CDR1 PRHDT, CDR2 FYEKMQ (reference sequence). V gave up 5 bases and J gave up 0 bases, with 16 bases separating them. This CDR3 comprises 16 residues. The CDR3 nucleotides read TGTGCCAGCAGCCGAATCCTCGGGGCTTTGAACACTGAAGCTTTCTTT. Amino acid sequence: CASSRILGALNTEAFF.

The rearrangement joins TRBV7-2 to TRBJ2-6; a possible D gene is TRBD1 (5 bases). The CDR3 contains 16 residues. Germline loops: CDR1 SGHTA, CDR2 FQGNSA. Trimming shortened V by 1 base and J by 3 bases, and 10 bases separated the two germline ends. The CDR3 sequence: CASSLGAGYGANVLTF. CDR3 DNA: TGTGCCAGCAGCTTAGGCGCAGGGTATGGGGCCAACGTCCTGACTTTC.

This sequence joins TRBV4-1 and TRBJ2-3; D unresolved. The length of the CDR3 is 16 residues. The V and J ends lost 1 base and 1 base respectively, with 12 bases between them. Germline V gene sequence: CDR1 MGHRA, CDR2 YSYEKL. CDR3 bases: TGCGCCAGCAGCCAAGCGGGTTTTCTTGGCACAGATACGCAGTATTTT. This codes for CASSQAGFLGTDTQYF.

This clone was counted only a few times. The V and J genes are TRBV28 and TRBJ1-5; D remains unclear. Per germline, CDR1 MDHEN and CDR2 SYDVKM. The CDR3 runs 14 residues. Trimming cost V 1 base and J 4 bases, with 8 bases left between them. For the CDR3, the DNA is TGTGCCAGCAGTTTATTGACTACTAATCAGCCCCAGCATTTT. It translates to CASSLLTTNQPQHF.

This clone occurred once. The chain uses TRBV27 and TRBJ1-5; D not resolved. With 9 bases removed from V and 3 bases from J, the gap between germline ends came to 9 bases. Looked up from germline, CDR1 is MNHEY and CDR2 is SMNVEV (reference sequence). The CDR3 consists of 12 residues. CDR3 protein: CASSKLNQPQHF. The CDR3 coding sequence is TGTGCCAGTTCTAAACTCAATCAGCCCCAGCATTTT.

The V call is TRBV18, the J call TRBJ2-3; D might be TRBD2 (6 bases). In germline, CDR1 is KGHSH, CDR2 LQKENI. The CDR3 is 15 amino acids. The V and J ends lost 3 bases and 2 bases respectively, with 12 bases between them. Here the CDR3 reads CASSPTGGDTDTQYF. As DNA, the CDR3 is TGTGCCAGCTCACCTACCGGCGGGGACACAGATACGCAGTATTTT.

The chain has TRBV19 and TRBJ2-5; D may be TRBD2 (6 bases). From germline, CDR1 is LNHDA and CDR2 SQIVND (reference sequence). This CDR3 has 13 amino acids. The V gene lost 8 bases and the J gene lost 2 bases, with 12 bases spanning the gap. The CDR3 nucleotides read TGTGCCAGTGGGGGGACGGAACAAGAGACCCAGTACTTC. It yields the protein CASGGTEQETQYF.

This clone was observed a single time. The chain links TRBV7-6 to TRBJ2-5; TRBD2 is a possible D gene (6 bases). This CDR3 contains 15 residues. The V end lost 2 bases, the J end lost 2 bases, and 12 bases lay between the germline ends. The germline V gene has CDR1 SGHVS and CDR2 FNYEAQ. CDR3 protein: CASSLYGGNQETQYF. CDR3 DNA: TGTGCCAGCAGCTTATACGGCGGGAATCAAGAGACCCAGTACTTC.

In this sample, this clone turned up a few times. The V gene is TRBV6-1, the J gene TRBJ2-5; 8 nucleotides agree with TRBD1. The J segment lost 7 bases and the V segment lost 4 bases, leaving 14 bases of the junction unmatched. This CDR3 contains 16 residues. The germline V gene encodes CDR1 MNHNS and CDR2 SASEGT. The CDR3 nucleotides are TGTGCCAGCAGTGTTGCCCTAGGACAGGGCGCAGTGACCCAGTACTTC. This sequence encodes CASSVALGQGAVTQYF.

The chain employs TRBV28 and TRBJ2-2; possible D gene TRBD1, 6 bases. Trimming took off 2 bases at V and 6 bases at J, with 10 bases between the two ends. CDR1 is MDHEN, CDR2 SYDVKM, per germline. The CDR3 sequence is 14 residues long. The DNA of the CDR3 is TGTGCCAGCAGTTTACCGGACAGAGCCGGGGAGCTGTTTTTT. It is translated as CASSLPDRAGELFF.

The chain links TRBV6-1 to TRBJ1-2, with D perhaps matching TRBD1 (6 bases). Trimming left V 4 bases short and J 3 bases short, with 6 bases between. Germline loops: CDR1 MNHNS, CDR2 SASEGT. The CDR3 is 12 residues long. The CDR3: CASSAGDYGYTF. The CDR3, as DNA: TGTGCCAGCAGTGCAGGGGACTATGGCTACACCTTC.

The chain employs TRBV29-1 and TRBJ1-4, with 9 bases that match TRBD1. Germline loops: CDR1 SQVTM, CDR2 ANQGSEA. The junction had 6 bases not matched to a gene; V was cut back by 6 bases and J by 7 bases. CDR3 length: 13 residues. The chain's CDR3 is CSVIQGAREKLFF. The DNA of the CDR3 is TGCAGCGTCATACAGGGGGCGCGTGAAAAACTGTTTTTT.

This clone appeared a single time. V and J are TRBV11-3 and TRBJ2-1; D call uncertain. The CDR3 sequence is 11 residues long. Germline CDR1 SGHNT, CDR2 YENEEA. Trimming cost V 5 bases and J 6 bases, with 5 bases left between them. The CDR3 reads CASSPPNEQFF. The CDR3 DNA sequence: TGTGCCAGCAGCCCACCCAATGAGCAGTTCTTC.

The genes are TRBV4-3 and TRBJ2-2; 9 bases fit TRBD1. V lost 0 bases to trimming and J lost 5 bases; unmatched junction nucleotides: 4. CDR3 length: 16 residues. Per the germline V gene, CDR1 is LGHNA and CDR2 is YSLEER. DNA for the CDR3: TGCGCCAGCAGCCAAGATCACAGGGGGCCGACCGGGGAGCTGTTTTTT. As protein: CASSQDHRGPTGELFF.

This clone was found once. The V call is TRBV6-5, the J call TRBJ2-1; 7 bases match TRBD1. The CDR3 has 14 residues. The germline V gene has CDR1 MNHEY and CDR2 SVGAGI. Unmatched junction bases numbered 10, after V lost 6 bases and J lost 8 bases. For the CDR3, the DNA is TGTGCCAGCAGAAGGGACAGTTGGAATGATGAGCAGTTCTTC. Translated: CASRRDSWNDEQFF.

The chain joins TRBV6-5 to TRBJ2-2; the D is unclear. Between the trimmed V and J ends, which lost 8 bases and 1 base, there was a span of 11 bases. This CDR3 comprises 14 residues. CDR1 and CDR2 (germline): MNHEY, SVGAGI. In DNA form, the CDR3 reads TGTGCCAGCCTTAAATCAGGGAACACCGGGGAGCTGTTTTTT. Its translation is CASLKSGNTGELFF.

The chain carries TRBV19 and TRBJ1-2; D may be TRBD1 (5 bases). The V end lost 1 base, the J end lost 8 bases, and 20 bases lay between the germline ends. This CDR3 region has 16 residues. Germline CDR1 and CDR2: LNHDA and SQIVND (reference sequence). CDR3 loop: CASSIVTTAAPSGYTF. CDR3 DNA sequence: TGTGCCAGTAGTATAGTAACGACAGCCGCCCCTAGCGGCTACACCTTC.